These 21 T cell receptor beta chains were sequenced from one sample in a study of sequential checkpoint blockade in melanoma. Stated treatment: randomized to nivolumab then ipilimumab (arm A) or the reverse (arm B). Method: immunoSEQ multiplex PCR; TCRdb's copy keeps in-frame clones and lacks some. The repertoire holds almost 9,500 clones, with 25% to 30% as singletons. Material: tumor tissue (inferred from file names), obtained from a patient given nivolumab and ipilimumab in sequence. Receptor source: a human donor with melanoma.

CDR3 in DNA: TGTGCCAGCAGTACGGGGCCTGACACTGAAGCTTTCTTT. Its protein is CASSTGPDTEAFF. The chain couples TRBV6-8 to TRBJ1-1; D may be TRBD1 (5 bases). Between the trimmed V and J ends, which lost 5 bases and 3 bases, there was a span of 10 bases. The CDR3 length is 13 residues. CDR1 and CDR2 from the germline V gene are MNHGY and SAAAGT.

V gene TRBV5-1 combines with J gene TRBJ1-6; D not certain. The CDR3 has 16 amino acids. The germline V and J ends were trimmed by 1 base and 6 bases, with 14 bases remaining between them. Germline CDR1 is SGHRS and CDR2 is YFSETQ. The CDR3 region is CASSLNPGPGNSPLHF. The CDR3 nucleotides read TGCGCCAGCAGCTTGAACCCCGGGCCAGGTAATTCACCCCTCCACTTT.

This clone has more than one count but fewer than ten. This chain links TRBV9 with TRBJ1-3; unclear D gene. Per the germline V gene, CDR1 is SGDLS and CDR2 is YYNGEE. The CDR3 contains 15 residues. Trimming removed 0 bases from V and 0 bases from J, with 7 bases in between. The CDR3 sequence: CASSVALPSGNTIYF. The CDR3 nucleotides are TGTGCCAGCAGCGTAGCACTGCCCTCTGGAAACACCATATATTTT.

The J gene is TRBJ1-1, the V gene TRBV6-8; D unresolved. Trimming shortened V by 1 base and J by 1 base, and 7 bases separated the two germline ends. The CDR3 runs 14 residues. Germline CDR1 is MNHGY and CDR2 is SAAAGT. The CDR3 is CASSYLGGNTEAFF. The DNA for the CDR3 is TGTGCCAGCAGTTACTTGGGAGGGAACACTGAAGCTTTCTTT.

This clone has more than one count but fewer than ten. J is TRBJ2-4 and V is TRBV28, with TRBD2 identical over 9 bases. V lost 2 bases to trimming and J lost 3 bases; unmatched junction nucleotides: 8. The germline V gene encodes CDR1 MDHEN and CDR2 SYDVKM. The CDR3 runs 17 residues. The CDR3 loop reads CASSLGYSGGLKNIQYF. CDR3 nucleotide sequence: TGTGCCAGCAGTTTAGGTTATAGCGGGGGACTCAAAAACATTCAGTACTTC.

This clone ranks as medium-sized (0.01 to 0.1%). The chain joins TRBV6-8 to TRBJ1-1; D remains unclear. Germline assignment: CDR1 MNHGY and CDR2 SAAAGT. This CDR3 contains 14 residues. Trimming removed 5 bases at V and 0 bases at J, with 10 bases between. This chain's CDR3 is CASSPAEVNTEAFF. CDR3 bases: TGTGCCAGCAGTCCGGCGGAAGTGAACACTGAAGCTTTCTTT.

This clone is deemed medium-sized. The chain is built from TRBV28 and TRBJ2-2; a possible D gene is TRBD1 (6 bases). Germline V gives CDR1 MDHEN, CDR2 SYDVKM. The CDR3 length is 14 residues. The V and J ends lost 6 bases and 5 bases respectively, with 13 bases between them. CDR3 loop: CASRQQGRTGELFF. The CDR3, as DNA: TGTGCCAGCAGACAACAGGGTCGGACCGGGGAGCTGTTTTTT.

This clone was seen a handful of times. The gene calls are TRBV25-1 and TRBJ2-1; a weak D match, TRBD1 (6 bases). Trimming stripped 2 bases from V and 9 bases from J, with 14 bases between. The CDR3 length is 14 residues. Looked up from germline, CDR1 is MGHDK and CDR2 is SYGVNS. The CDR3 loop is CASSELGTSTEQFF. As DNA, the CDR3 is TGTGCCAGCAGTGAACTCGGGACATCGACTGAGCAGTTCTTC.

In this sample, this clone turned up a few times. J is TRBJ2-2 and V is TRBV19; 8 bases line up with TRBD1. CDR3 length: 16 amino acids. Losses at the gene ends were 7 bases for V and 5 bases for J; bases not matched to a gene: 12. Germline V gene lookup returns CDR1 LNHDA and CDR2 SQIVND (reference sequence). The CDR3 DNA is TGTGCCAGTAAATCAGGGACAGGTCTTCGGACCGGGGAGCTGTTTTTT. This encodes CASKSGTGLRTGELFF.

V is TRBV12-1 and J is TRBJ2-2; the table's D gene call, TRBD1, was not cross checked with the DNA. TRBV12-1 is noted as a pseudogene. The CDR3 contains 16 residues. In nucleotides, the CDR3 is TGTGCCAGCAGGAAGACCGGGACAGGGCCCACCGGGGAGCTGTTTTTT. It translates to CASRKTGTGPTGELFF.

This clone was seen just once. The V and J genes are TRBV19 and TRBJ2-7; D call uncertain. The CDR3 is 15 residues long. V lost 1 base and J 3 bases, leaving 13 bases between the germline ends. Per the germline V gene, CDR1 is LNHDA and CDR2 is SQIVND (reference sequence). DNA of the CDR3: TGTGCCAGTAGTATAGGTTGGGGTATCGGCTACGAGCAGTACTTC. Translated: CASSIGWGIGYEQYF.

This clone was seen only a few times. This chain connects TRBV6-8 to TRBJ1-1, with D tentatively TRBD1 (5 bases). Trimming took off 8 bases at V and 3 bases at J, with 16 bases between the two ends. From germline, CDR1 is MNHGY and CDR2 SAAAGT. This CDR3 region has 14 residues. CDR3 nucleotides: TGTGCCAGCGGCCGGGGCCCTGGGGACACTGAAGCTTTCTTT. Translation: CASGRGPGDTEAFF.

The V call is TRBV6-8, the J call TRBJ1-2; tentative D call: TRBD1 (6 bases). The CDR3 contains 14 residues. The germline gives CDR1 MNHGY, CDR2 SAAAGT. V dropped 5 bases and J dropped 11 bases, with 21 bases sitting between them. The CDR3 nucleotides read TGTGCCAGCAGTGGGGGGCGTTTACCCCTTGGTTACACCTTC. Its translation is CASSGGRLPLGYTF.

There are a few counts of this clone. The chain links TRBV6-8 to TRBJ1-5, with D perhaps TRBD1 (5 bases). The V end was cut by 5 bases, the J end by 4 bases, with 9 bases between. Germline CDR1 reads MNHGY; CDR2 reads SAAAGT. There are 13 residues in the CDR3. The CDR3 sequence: CASSRQLNQPQHF. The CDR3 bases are TGTGCCAGCAGTAGACAGCTAAATCAGCCCCAGCATTTT.

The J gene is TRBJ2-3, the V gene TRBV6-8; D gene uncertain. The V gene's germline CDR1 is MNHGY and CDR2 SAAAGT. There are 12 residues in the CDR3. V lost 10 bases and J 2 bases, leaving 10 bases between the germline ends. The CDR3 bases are TGTGCCACTGGAACAGACACAGATACGCAGTATTTT. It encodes CATGTDTDTQYF.

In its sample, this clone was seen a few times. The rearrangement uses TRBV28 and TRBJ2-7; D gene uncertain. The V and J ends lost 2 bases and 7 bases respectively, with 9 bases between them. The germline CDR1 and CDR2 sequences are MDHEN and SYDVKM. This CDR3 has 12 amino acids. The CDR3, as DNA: TGTGCCAGCAGTTTAAACTTGAGGGAGCAGTACGTC. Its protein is CASSLNLREQYV.

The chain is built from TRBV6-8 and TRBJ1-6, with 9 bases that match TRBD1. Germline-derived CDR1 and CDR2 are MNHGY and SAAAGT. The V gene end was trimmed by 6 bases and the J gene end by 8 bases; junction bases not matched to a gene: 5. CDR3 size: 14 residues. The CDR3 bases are TGTGCCAGCAGATATACAGGGGGCGATTCACCCCTCCACTTT. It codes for CASRYTGGDSPLHF.

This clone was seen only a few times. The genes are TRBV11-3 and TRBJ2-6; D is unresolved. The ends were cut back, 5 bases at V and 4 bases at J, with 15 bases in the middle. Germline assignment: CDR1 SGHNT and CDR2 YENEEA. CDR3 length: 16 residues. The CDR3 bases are TGTGCCAGCAGCCTGGGTTTCGCACCCGGGGCCAACGTCCTGACTTTC. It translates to CASSLGFAPGANVLTF.

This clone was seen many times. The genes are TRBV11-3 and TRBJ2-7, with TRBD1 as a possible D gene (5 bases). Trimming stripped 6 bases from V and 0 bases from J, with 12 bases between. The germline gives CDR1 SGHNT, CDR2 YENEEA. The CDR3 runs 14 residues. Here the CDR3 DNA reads TGTGCCAGCAGTACAGGTCATTCCTCCTACGAGCAGTACTTC. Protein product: CASSTGHSSYEQYF.

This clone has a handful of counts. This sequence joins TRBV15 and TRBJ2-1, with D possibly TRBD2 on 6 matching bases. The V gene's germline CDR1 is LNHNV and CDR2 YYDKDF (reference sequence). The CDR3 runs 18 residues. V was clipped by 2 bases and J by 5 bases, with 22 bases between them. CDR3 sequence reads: CATSRKGSDLWGDNEQFF. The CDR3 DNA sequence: TGTGCCACCAGCAGAAAGGGGTCAGATCTGTGGGGGGACAATGAGCAGTTCTTC.

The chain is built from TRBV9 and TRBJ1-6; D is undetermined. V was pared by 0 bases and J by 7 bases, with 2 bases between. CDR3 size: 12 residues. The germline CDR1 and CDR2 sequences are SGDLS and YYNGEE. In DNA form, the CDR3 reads TGTGCCAGCAGCGTAGTCAATTCACCCCTCCACTTT. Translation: CASSVVNSPLHF.